Following are 5 T cell receptor beta chains from one sample sequenced in a study of regulatory T cells in long-lasting Graves disease. Noted time point: newly diagnosed GD, antithyroid drugs for less than 3 months. The TCR library was prepared using RNA isolated from PBMCs. Through Arm-PCR of CDR3 regions and iRepertoire HTBI primers, TCR beta libraries were built. TCRdb re-called the multiplex PCR reads through MiXCR, storing one row per CDR3 protein. The repertoire holds some 450,000 distinct CDR3 sequences, with 15% to 20% as singletons. A further study also used this sample, focusing on T cells in Graves' hyperthyroidism and ophthalmopathy.

Source: peripheral blood mononuclear cells (PBMCs), taken at new diagnosis, from a patient treated with antithyroid drugs. These receptors all come from a woman in her twenties or thirties with Graves disease.

Ten or more counts support this clonotype. The chain employs TRBV2 and TRBJ2-3, with D uncertain. This CDR3 is built from 13 residues. Germline V gene data show CDR1 as SNHLY and CDR2 as FYNNEI. V gave up 2 bases and J gave up 3 bases, with 6 bases separating them. DNA of the CDR3: TGTGCCAGCAGTGAACTAGGGACAGATACGCAGTATTTT. Its translation is CASSELGTDTQYF.

This clonotype was seen repeatedly, ten times or more. The V and J genes are TRBV28 and TRBJ1-1; TRBD1 matches 7 bases. This CDR3 is 15 amino acids long. Trimming cost V 4 bases and J 0 bases; bases outside gene matches: 5. Germline CDR1 MDHEN, CDR2 SYDVKM. CDR3 in amino acids: CASSSWDSMNTEAFF. Here the CDR3 DNA reads TGTGCCAGCAGTTCCTGGGACAGCATGAACACTGAAGCTTTCTTT. The full variable domain, rest sourced from reference TRBV28 and TRBJ1-1, is DVKVTQSSRYLVKRTGEKVFLECVQDMDHENMFWYRQDPGLGLRLIYFSYDVKMKEKGDIPEGYSVSREKKERFSLILESASTNQTSMYLCASSSWDSMNTEAFFGQGTRLTVV.

For this clonotype: A much larger clone lies one base from this, so it may be a read error. The chain links TRBV11-3 to TRBJ2-1; a weak D match, TRBD2 (5 bases). The CDR3 consists of 14 residues. Germline V gives CDR1 SGHNT, CDR2 YENEEA. The CDR3 coding sequence is TGTGCCAGCAGCTTAGTTGCTAGCCCCAATGAGCCGTTCTTC. This codes for CASSLVASPNEPFF.

At least ten counts were recorded for this clonotype. This chain uses TRBV27 with TRBJ2-1; unclear D gene. The V end was cut by 2 bases, the J end by 8 bases, with 16 bases between. The germline V gene encodes CDR1 MNHEY and CDR2 SMNVEV (reference sequence). The CDR3 length is 15 residues. CDR3 sequence: CASSLRGIWKDEQFF. In DNA form, the CDR3 reads TGTGCCAGCAGTTTACGCGGCATCTGGAAAGATGAGCAGTTCTTC.

With regard to this clonotype: An end of the junction differs from the germline gene, which may be a read error. The V gene is TRBV20-1, the J gene TRBJ2-2; perhaps D is TRBD1 or TRBD2 (5 bases each). The CDR3 runs to 14 residues. Germline loops: CDR1 DFQATT, CDR2 SNEGSKA (reference sequence). CDR3 bases: TGCAGTGCTAGTCCGGGACCGGACACCGGGGAGCCGTTTTTT. The encoded protein is CSASPGPDTGEPFF.